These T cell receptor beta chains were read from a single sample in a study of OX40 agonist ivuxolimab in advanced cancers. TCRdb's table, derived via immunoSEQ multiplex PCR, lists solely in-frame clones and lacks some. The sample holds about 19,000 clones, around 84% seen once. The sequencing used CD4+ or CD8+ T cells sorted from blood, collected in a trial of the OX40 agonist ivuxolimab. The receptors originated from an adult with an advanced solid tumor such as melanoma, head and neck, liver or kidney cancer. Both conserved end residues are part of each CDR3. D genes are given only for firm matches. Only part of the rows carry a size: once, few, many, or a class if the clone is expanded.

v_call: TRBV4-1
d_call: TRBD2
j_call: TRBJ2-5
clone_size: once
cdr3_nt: TGCGCCAGCAGCCAAGTGCCGGGACTAGCGAAGGAGACCCAGTACTTC
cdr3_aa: CASSQVPGLAKETQYF

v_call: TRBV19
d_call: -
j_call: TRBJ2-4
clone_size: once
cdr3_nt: TGTGCCAGTAGGGCCGAGGGTTTTGCCAAAAACATTCAGTACTTC
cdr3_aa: CASRAEGFAKNIQYF

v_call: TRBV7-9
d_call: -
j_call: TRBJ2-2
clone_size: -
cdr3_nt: TGTGCCAGCAGCTTACGGGGGAACACCGGGGAGCTGTTTTTT
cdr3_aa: CASSLRGNTGELFF

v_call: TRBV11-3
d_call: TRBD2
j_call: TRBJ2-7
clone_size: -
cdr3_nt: TGTGCCAGCAGCTCGGCCGGGACTAGCGGGACCGAGCAGTACTTC
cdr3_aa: CASSSAGTSGTEQYF

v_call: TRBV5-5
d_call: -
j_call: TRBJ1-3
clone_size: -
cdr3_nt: TGTGCCAGCAGCTTGGGACAGGTTGGAAACACCATATATTTT
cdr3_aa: CASSLGQVGNTIYF

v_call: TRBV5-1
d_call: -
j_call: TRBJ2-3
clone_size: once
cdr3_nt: TGCGCCAGCAGCTATGTTAGTGTTATCGGAACTAGCACAGATACGCAGTATTTT
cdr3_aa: CASSYVSVIGTSTDTQYF

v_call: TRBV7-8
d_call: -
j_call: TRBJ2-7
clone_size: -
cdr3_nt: TGTGCCAGCAGCTTAGAGGTTCCGGACGAGCAGTACTTC
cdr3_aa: CASSLEVPDEQYF

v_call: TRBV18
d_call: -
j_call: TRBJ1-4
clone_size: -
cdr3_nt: TGTGCCAGCTCAGCCGAGGCGGGGGATAATGAAAAACTGTTTTTT
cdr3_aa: CASSAEAGDNEKLFF

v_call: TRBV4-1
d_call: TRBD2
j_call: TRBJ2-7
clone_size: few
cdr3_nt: TGCGCCAGCAGACGCGGCCCGGGGGGGACCTTACCATACGAGCAGTACTTC
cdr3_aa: CASRRGPGGTLPYEQYF

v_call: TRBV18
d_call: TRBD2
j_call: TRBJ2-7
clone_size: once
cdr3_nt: TGTGCCAGCTCACTTGGGACTAGCGGGAACGAGCAGTACTTC
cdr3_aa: CASSLGTSGNEQYF

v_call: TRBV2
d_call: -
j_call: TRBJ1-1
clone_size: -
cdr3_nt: TGTGCCAGCGAAGTACGGAGGACTGAAGCTTTCTTT
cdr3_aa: CASEVRRTEAFF

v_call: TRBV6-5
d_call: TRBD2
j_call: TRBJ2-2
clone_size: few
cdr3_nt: TGTGCCAGCCGGGCTAGCGGGAGTTCCGGGGAGCTGTTTTTT
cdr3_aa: CASRASGSSGELFF

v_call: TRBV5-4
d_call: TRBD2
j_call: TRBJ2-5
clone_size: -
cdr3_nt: TGTGCCAGCAGCTTGGGACTAGCGGGGTACCAAGAGACCCAGTACTTC
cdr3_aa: CASSLGLAGYQETQYF

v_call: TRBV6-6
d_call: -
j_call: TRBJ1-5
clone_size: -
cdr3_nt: TGTGCCAGCAGTTACACTGAGGGAGATCAGCCCCAGCATTTT
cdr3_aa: CASSYTEGDQPQHF

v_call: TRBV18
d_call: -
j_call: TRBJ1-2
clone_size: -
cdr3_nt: TGTGCCAGCTCACCCCGGACAGCGGCGGATGGCTACACCTTC
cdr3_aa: CASSPRTAADGYTF

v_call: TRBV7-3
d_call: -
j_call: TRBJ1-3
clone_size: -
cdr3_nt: TGTGCCAGCAGCTCAGGGTTTGGAAACACCATATATTTT
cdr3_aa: CASSSGFGNTIYF

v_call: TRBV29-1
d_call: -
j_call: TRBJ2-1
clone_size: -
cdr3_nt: TGCAGCGTTGAACCCCTTCGCGGCAATGAGCAGTTCTTC
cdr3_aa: CSVEPLRGNEQFF

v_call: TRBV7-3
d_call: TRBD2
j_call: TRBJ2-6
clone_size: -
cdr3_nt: TGTGCCAGCAGCCAATCGGGAGGCTCTGGGGCCAACGTCCTGACTTTC
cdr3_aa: CASSQSGGSGANVLTF

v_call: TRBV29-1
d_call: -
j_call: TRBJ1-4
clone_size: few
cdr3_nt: TGCAGCGTTAATAGTGGGGAAAAACTGTTTTTT
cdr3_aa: CSVNSGEKLFF

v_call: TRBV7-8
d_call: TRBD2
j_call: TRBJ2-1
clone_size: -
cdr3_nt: TGTGCCAGCAGCCTTACTAGCGGGAGAGATTCAGGGTTCTTC
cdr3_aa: CASSLTSGRDSGFF

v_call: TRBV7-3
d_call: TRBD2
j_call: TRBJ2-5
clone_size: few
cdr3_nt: TGTGCCAGCAGCTTAAACGCGGGGGTTAGGGAGACCCAGTACTTC
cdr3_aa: CASSLNAGVRETQYF

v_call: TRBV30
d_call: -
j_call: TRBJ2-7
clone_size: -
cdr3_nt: TGTGCCTGGAGTGTTTCGGGAAATCCTACCTACGAGCAGTACTTC
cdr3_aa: CAWSVSGNPTYEQYF

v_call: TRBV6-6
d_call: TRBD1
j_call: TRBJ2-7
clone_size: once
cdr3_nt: TGTGCCAGCAGCGAGGACAGGGGGCAATTCCGCTACGAGCAGTACTTC
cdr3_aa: CASSEDRGQFRYEQYF

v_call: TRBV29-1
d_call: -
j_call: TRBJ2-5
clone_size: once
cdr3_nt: TGCAGCGTTGAGAGGACGCAAGAGACCCAGTACTTC
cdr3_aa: CSVERTQETQYF

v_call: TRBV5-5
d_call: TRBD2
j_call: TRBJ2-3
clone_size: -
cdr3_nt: TGTGCCAGCAGCCTAGCGGAGGGAAGAGATACGCAGTATTTT
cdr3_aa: CASSLAEGRDTQYF

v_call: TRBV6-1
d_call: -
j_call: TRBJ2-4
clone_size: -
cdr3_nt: TGTGCCAGCAGTGAAGCTGGGGAACACGGTTTCGCCAAAAACATTCAGTACTTC
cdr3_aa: CASSEAGEHGFAKNIQYF

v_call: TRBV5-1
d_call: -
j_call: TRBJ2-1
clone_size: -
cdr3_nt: TGCGCCAGCAGCTTGGATCCCCCCTACAATGAGCAGTTCTTC
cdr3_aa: CASSLDPPYNEQFF

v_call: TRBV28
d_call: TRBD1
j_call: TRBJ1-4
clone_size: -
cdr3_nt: TGTGCCAGCAGTTGGGACAGGGGGCACGAAAAACTGTTTTTT
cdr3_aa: CASSWDRGHEKLFF

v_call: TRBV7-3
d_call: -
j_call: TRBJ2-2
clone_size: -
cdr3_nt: TGTGCCAGCAGCGAGAGGTCCACCGGGGAGCTGTTTTTT
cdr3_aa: CASSERSTGELFF

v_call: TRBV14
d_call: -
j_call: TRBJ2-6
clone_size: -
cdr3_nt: TGTGCCAGCAGCGGACTTTTGGGGGCCAACGTCCTGACTTTC
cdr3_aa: CASSGLLGANVLTF

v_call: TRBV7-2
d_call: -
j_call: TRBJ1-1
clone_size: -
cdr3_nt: TGTGCCAGCAGCTTCTACATTAACACTGAAGCTTTCTTT
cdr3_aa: CASSFYINTEAFF

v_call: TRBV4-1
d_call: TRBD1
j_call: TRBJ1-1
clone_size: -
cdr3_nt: TGCGCCAGCAGCCAAGGAGGGGGCTTGAGCACTGAAGCTTTCTTT
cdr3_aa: CASSQGGGLSTEAFF

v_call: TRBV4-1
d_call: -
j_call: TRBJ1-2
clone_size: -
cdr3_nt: TGCGCCAGCAGCCAAGTAGGCTATGGCTACACCTTC
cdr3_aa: CASSQVGYGYTF

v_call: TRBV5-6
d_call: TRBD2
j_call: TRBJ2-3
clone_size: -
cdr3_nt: TGTGCCAGCAGCTTGGCCCGGGCTAGCGGGAGCACAGATACGCAGTATTTT
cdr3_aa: CASSLARASGSTDTQYF

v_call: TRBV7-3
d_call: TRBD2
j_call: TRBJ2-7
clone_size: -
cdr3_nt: TGTGCCAGCAGCTTAACGGGAGGGTTCGACGAGCAGTACTTC
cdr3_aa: CASSLTGGFDEQYF

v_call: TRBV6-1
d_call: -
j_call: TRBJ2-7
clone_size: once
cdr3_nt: TGTGCCAGCAGTGAAGGAGCAGGGAGGAGCTCCTACGAGCAGTACTTC
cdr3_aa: CASSEGAGRSSYEQYF

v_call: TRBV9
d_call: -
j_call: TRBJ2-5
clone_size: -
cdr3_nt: TGTGCCAGCAGCGTAGGAGCAGTACAAGAGACCCAGTACTTC
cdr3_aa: CASSVGAVQETQYF

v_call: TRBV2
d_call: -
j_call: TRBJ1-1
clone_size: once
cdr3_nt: TGTGCCACTGGGGCGGAGTTTAACACTGAAGCTTTCTTT
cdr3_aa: CATGAEFNTEAFF

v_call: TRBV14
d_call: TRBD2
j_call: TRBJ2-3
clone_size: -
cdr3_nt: TGTGCCAGCAGCCAAGATTGGGGGAGGGTCACAGATACGCAGTATTTT
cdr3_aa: CASSQDWGRVTDTQYF

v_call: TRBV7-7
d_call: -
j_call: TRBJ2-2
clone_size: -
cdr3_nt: TGTGCCAGCAGCTCGACAGAGAAAGGGACCGGGGAGCTGTTTTTT
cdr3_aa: CASSSTEKGTGELFF

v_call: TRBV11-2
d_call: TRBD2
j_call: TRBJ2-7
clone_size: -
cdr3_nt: TGTGCCAGCAGCTTAGGGACTAGCGTCTCGGGCGAGCAGTACTTC
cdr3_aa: CASSLGTSVSGEQYF

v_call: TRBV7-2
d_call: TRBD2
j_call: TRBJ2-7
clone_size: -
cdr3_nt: TGTGCCAGCAGCTGGGGACTACACGATTACGAGCAGTACTTC
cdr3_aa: CASSWGLHDYEQYF

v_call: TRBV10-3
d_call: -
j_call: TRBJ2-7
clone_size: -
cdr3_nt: TGTGCCATCAGTGACCCCCAGCGGGCCCTTTCCTACGAGCAGTACTTC
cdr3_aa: CAISDPQRALSYEQYF

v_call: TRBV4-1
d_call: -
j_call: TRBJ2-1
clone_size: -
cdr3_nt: TGCGCCAGCAGCCAAGAGACCCGCGAGGGGTCCTACAATGAGCAGTTCTTC
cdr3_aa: CASSQETREGSYNEQFF

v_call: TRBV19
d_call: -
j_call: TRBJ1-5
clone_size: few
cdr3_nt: TGTGCCAGTAGTAGCCAGGTTAATCAGCCCCAGCATTTT
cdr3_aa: CASSSQVNQPQHF

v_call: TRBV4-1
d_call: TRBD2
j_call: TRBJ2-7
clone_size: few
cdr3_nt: TGCGCCAGCAGCCCCGTGGGCGGGAGAGTTCGGTACGAGCAGTACTTC
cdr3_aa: CASSPVGGRVRYEQYF

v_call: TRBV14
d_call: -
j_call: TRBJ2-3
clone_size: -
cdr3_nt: TGTGCCAGCAGCCAAACCACAGGGACAGATACGCAGTATTTT
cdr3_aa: CASSQTTGTDTQYF

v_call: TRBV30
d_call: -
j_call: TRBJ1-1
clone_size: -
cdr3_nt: TGTGCCTGGAGGTCTTTGAACACTGAAGCTTTCTTT
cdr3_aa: CAWRSLNTEAFF

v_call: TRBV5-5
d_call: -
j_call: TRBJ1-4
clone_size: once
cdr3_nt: TGTGCCAGCAGCCCTGGAGCAACTAATGAAAAACTGTTTTTT
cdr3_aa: CASSPGATNEKLFF

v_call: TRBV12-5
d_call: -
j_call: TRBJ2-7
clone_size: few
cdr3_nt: TGTGCTAGTGGTTTGGGACAAGATGGGGGCTACGAGCAGTACTTC
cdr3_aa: CASGLGQDGGYEQYF

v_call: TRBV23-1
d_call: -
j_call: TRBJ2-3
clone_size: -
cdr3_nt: TGCGCCAGCAGTCAAGACAAATTATGGAGCACAGATACGCAGTATTTT
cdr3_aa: CASSQDKLWSTDTQYF

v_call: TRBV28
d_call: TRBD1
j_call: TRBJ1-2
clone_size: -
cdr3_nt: TGTGCCAGCAGTTTCCCGGGACAGACCCTTGGCTACACCTTC
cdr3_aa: CASSFPGQTLGYTF